The next 13 T cell receptor beta chains were all read from a single sample in a study of T cell responses to AZD1222 COVID-19 vaccine. The repertoire was sequenced with immunoSEQ multiplex PCR; TCRdb's copy has only in-frame clones and lacks some. The sample has 100,000 to 150,000 clones, roughly 90% seen once; the top ten hold 0.9% to 1.2%. The input for sequencing was peripheral blood, taken on day 0 of AZD1222 vaccination. The receptor set was obtained from an adult in good health.

On this clone: The conserved phenylalanine or tryptophan normally closing the CDR3 is absent here, so this likely arose from a read error. Because the CDR3's place on the DNA is in doubt, the DNA is left out and the CDR3 is given as listed by TCRdb. The CDR3 region is CASSTSGERG. The chain couples TRBV6-4 to TRBJ2-7; the listed D gene, TRBD1, was not tested against the DNA. The CDR3 spans 10 residues, counting both ends. The germline CDR1 and CDR2 sequences are MRHNA and SNTAGT.

The chain couples TRBV7-9 to TRBJ1-2; the match to TRBD1 covers 8 bases. The germline V gene encodes CDR1 SEHNR and CDR2 FQNEAQ (reference sequence). CDR3 length: 14 residues. V shed 5 bases, J shed 6 bases, and the junction held 8 bases outside the gene matches. For the CDR3, the DNA is TGTGCCAGCAGCCCCGAATGGACAGGGCATGGCTACACCTTC. As protein: CASSPEWTGHGYTF.

V gene TRBV3-1 (or the pseudogene TRBV3-2) combines with J gene TRBJ2-1; 8 bases match TRBD2. The CDR3 extends over 15 amino acids. J gave up 4 bases and V 6 bases, and 8 bases lay outside the gene matches. CDR1 and CDR2 from the germline V gene are LGHDT and YNNKEL (reference sequence). DNA for the CDR3: TGTGCCAGCAGTCCCACTAGCGGCGATTACAATGAGCAGTTCTTC. Residues: CASSPTSGDYNEQFF.

This clone came up once. The gene calls are TRBV6-5 and TRBJ2-7; no reliable D call. Germline V gene data show CDR1 as MNHEY and CDR2 as SVGAGI. V lost 6 bases, J lost 1 base, and 7 bases lay in between. The CDR3 covers 12 residues. CDR3 sequence reads: CASRGNSYEQYF. Written as DNA, the CDR3 is TGTGCCAGCAGGGGCAATTCCTACGAGCAGTACTTC.

The genes are TRBV21-1 and TRBJ1-1. TRBV21-1 is deemed a pseudogene. There are 16 residues in the CDR3. The CDR3 bases are TGTGCCAGCAGCAAAATCGCGCTAGCGGGGTCCGGCCGGGCTTTCTTT. It translates to CASSKIALAGSGRAFF.

The chain joins TRBV27 to TRBJ1-4; 7 bases line up with TRBD1. This CDR3 is 15 amino acids long. The germline gives CDR1 MNHEY, CDR2 SMNVEV (reference sequence). The junction had 9 bases not matched to a gene; V was cut back by 5 bases and J by 6 bases. The CDR3 loop reads CASSPRRQGDEKLFF. The CDR3 nucleotides are TGTGCCAGCAGTCCCCGAAGACAGGGCGATGAAAAACTGTTTTTT.

This chain uses TRBV6-1 with TRBJ1-3; the D is unclear. Trimming took off 2 bases at V and 0 bases at J, with 11 bases between the two ends. The CDR3 has 16 amino acids. Germline CDR1 is MNHNS and CDR2 is SASEGT. CDR3 bases: TGTGCCAGCAGTGAAAGAAGGGCGGCCTCTGGAAACACCATATATTTT. Amino acids: CASSERRAASGNTIYF.

This clone was recorded only once. The chain has TRBV9 and TRBJ2-1; 12 nucleotides align to TRBD2. The CDR3 length is 17 residues. The V segment lost 0 bases and the J segment 6 bases; nucleotides outside the gene matches: 7. The V gene's germline CDR1 is SGDLS and CDR2 YYNGEE. CDR3 loop: CASSVGASGRAINEQFF. The DNA of the CDR3 is TGTGCCAGCAGCGTAGGCGCTAGCGGGAGGGCCATCAATGAGCAGTTCTTC.

CDR3: CASSQSGGIRKETQYF. The DNA for the CDR3 is TGTGCCAGCAGCCAATCCGGGGGGATTAGGAAGGAGACCCAGTACTTC. The chain uses TRBV14 and TRBJ2-5; 7 bases are shared with TRBD2. V was clipped by 2 bases and J by 5 bases; unmatched bases: 11. Germline loops: CDR1 SGHDN, CDR2 FVKESK. This CDR3 has 16 residues.

The V and J genes are TRBV27 and TRBJ2-7, with D perhaps TRBD2 (6 bases). V was pared by 6 bases and J by 2 bases, with 14 bases between. The germline V gene has CDR1 MNHEY and CDR2 SMNVEV (reference sequence). This CDR3 is built from 14 residues. The CDR3 sequence is CASSKDGRTYEQYF. As DNA, the CDR3 is TGTGCCAGCAGCAAGGACGGGAGAACCTACGAGCAGTACTTC.

The chain carries TRBV6-5 and TRBJ1-3; no firm D call. Germline values: CDR1 MNHEY, CDR2 SVGAGI. The ends were cut back, 5 bases at V and 2 bases at J, with 7 bases in the middle. The CDR3 is made up of 13 amino acids. The CDR3 is CASSKTAGNTIYF. The CDR3 DNA reads as TGTGCCAGCAGTAAGACGGCTGGAAACACCATATATTTT.

This clone was found once. The chain joins TRBV29-1 to TRBJ2-7; D is perhaps TRBD1 (6 bases). Deletions cut 5 bases from V and 1 base from J, with 12 bases between. The germline gives CDR1 SQVTM, CDR2 ANQGSEA. This CDR3 is built from 13 residues. The CDR3 reads CSVWRTESYEQYF. The CDR3 DNA is TGCAGCGTTTGGAGGACAGAGTCCTACGAGCAGTACTTC.

The chain links TRBV7-9 to TRBJ2-6; D gene uncertain. In germline, CDR1 is SEHNR, CDR2 FQNEAQ (reference sequence). The CDR3 loop spans 15 amino acids. Trimming stripped 0 bases from V and 4 bases from J, with 7 bases between. The DNA for the CDR3 is TGTGCCAGCAGCTTAGCGCATCCCGGGGCCAACGTCCTGACTTTC. The encoded protein is CASSLAHPGANVLTF.